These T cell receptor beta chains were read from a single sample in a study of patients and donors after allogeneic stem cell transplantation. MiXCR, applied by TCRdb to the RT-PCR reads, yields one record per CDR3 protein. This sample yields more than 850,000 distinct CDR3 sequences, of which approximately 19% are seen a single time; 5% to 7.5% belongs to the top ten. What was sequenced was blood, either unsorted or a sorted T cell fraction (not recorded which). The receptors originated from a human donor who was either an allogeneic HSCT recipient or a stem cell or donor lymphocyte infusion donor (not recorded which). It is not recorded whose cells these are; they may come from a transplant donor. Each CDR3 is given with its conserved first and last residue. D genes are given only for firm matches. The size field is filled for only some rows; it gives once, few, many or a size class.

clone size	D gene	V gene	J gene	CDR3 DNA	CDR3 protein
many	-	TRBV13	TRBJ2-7	TGTGCCACCTCAGGGGGGAGGATCTCCTACGAGCAGTACTTC	CATSGGRISYEQYF
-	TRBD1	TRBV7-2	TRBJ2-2	TGTGCCAGCAGCTTAGTGCGACAGGGGGCAGGCACCGGGGAGCTGTTTTTT	CASSLVRQGAGTGELFF
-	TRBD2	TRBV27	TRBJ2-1	TGTGCCAGCAGTGACCTGACTAGCGGGGGGGCCTACAATGAGCAGTTCTTC	CASSDLTSGGAYNEQFF
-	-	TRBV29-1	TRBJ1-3	TGCAGCGTTGGTTTAGGACAACCTGGAAACACCATATATTTT	CSVGLGQPGNTIYF
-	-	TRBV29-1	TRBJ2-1	TGCAGCGTCGAAAGGGGTGGAGGACAGTTCTTC	CSVERGGGQFF
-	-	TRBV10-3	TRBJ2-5	TGTGCCATCAGCCAGACGAATCAGGGAGAGACCCAGTACTTC	CAISQTNQGETQYF
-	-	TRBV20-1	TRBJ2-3	TGCAGTGCTAGCAGGGCGGGGACCACAGATACGCAGTATTTT	CSASRAGTTDTQYF
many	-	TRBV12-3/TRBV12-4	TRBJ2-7	TGTGCCAGCAGCTACTCAATTTTTCCTTACGAGCAGTACTTC	CASSYSIFPYEQYF
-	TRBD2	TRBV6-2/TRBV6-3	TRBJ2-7	TGTGCCAGCAGAACAGGACTAGTTTCGGGCGAGCAGTACTTC	CASRTGLVSGEQYF
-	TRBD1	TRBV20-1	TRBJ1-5	TGCAGTGCTAGAAACAGGGGGGATCAGCCCCAGCATTTT	CSARNRGDQPQHF
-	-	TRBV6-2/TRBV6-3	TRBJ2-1	TGTGCCAGCAGTTTTCCCCCGGCGACACCTTCTGATGAGCAGTTCTTC	CASSFPPATPSDEQFF
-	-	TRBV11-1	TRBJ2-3	TGTGCCAGCAGCCCAAGGGGCTCATCCGATACGCAGTATTTT	CASSPRGSSDTQYF
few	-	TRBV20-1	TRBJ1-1	TGCAGTGCTAGGAATAGGTTGGGGGCCGGTGAAGCTTTCTTT	CSARNRLGAGEAFF
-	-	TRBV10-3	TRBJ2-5	TGTGCCATCAGTGGAGTTGGGGAGACCCAGTACTTC	CAISGVGETQYF
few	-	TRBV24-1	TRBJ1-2	TGTGCCACCAGTGATACGCGGACGTCGACTAACTATGGCTACACCTTC	CATSDTRTSTNYGYTF
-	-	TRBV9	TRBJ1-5	TGTGCCAGCAGCGTAGCAGGGTATAGCAATCAGCCCCAGCATTTT	CASSVAGYSNQPQHF
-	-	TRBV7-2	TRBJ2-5	TGTGCCAGCAGCCTCCATCAGGGTAGTGGGACCCAGTACTTC	CASSLHQGSGTQYF
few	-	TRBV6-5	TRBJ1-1	TGTGCCAGCAGAGGGGGGGCTGAAGCTTTCTTT	CASRGGAEAFF
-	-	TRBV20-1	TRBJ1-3	TGCAGTGCTAGTGTGAGCCGCTCTGGAAACACCATATATTTT	CSASVSRSGNTIYF
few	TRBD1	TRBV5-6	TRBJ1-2	TGTGCCAGCAGCTTACCGACAGGGTTGACGACCGGCTACACCTTC	CASSLPTGLTTGYTF
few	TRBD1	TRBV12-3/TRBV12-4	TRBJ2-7	TGTGCCAGCAGTGTATACCGGGACAGGGGTTACGAGCAGTACTTC	CASSVYRDRGYEQYF
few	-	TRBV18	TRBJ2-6	TGTGCCAGCTCACCATCGTCGGACTCTGGGGCCAACGTCCTGACTTTC	CASSPSSDSGANVLTF
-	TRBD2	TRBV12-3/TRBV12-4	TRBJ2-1	TGTGCCAGCAGGTTTTCCCTCCCTGGACTAGGCTCCTACAATGAGCAGTTCTTC	CASRFSLPGLGSYNEQFF
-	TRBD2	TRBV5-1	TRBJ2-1	TGCGCCAGCAATATCCTGGCCAGCGGGGTAAACAATGAGCAGTTCTTC	CASNILASGVNNEQFF
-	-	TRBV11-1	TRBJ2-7	TGTGCCAGCAGCAGAACTAGAGACTACGAGCAGTACTTC	CASSRTRDYEQYF